This T cell receptor (beta chain) was retrieved from a study of T cells after yellow fever vaccination. Study conclusions and caveats: Most primary-vaccination clones recurred post-booster (just under 98% CD4, about 90% CD8).

The V and J ends lost 5 bases and 3 bases respectively, with 17 bases between them. Germline V gene data show CDR1 as SQVTM and CDR2 as ANQGSEA. The CDR3 consists of 15 residues. The table lists this clonotype with many counts. TCRdb independently ran MiXCR on the 5' RACE reads; one entry per CDR3 protein. The sample carries 20,000 to 25,000 distinct CDR3 sequences, roughly 3.2% recorded once. The TCR sequence derives from a man in his late teens or twenties who received the YFV17D yellow fever vaccine. The chain uses TRBV29-1 and TRBJ2-1; D might be TRBD2 (6 bases). The starting material was PBMCs, either bulk or a sorted T-cell subset (CD4+, CD8+, memory, or dextramer-sorted; not recorded which), obtained approximately 40 days after the first yellow fever vaccination. CDR3 in DNA: TGCAGCGTTAGGGGCGGGGAGCAGCTCTACAATGAGCAGTTCTTC. As protein: CSVRGGEQLYNEQFF.